The 8 T cell receptor beta chains presented below share a single source sample, sequenced in a study of CD8 T cells in Susac syndrome. RNA, at about 0.45 to 1 ug, was reverse transcribed with random hexamers. TCRdb independently ran MiXCR on the immunoSEQ multiplex PCR reads; one entry per CDR3 protein. The sample has about 100,000 distinct CDR3 sequences, approximately 95% seen once. Sequencing used CD8+ T cells from PBMCs. These receptors all stem from a human donor with Susac syndrome.

This clonotype was counted a single time. J is TRBJ1-5 and V is TRBV3-1; D remains ambiguous. The germline CDR1 and CDR2 sequences are LGHDT and YNNKEL (reference sequence). The CDR3 length is 12 residues. The ends were cut back, 2 bases at V and 6 bases at J, with 5 bases in the middle. CDR3 sequence: CASSQFGQPQHF. CDR3 nucleotide sequence: TGTGCCAGCAGCCAATTTGGTCAGCCCCAGCATTTT.

This clonotype was seen more than once but under ten times. This chain uses TRBV14 with TRBJ2-7; D call uncertain. The germline gives CDR1 SGHDN, CDR2 FVKESK. Trimming pared 5 bases from V and 3 bases from J, leaving 5 bases between. This CDR3 is 11 amino acids long. The CDR3 DNA reads TGTGCCAGCAGCTCCGTCTACGAGCAGTACTTC. This sequence encodes CASSSVYEQYF. Complete variable domain (other parts from reference TRBV14 and TRBJ2-7): EAGVTQFPSHSVIEKGQTVTLRCDPISGHDNLYWYRRVMGKEIKFLLHFVKESKQDESGMPNNRFLAERTGGTYSTLKVQPAELEDSGVYFCASSSVYEQYFGPGTRLTVT.

The chain uses TRBV13 and TRBJ1-5; 7 positions agree with TRBD1. Germline trimming cut 3 bases from V and 5 bases from J; bases unmatched to any gene: 7. The germline gives CDR1 PRHDT, CDR2 FYEKMQ (reference sequence). The CDR3 loop spans 15 amino acids. The DNA for the CDR3 is TGTGCCAGCAGCTTGAGACAGGGTGACGATCAGCCCCAGCATTTT. It encodes CASSLRQGDDQPQHF.

The chain joins TRBV7-2 to TRBJ2-2; D remains ambiguous. Germline-derived CDR1 and CDR2 are SGHTA and FQGNSA. The CDR3 contains 16 residues. V was pared by 2 bases and J by 2 bases, with 12 bases between. DNA of the CDR3: TGTGCCAGCAGCTTACAGGCTAACTCTAACACCGGGGAGCTGTTTTTT. It codes for CASSLQANSNTGELFF. The full variable domain, rest sourced from reference TRBV7-2 and TRBJ2-2, is GAGVSQSPSNKVTEKGKDVELRCDPISGHTALYWYRQSLGQGLEFLIYFQGNSAPDKSGLPSDRFSAERTGGSVSTLTIQRTQQEDSAVYLCASSLQANSNTGELFFGEGSRLTVL.

This chain joins TRBV20-1 and TRBJ2-1, with 7 bases lining up with TRBD1. The length of the CDR3 is 13 residues. J lost 7 bases, V lost 7 bases, and 10 bases had no gene match. The V gene's germline CDR1 is DFQATT and CDR2 SNEGSKA (reference sequence). CDR3 region: CSGLTGSANEQFF. CDR3 coding DNA: TGCAGTGGCCTGACAGGGTCTGCAAATGAGCAGTTCTTC.

V gene TRBV15 combines with J gene TRBJ2-3; D uncertain. In germline, CDR1 is LNHNV, CDR2 YYDKDF (reference sequence). V was trimmed by 1 base and J by 0 bases, leaving 14 bases between them. The length of the CDR3 is 17 residues. The CDR3 here is CATSRGSAASSTDTQYF. CDR3 DNA sequence: TGTGCCACCAGCAGAGGGTCGGCAGCATCTAGCACAGATACGCAGTATTTT.

The gene calls are TRBV20-1 and TRBJ2-7; TRBD2 matches 8 bases. Losses at the gene ends were 1 base for V and 2 bases for J; bases not matched to a gene: 4. The V gene's germline CDR1 is DFQATT and CDR2 SNEGSKA (reference sequence). CDR3 length equals 14 residues. The DNA of the CDR3 is TGCAGTGCTAGAGTACCGGGGGGGACCTACGAGCAGTACTTC. This gives the protein CSARVPGGTYEQYF.

This rearrangement joins TRBV6-1 to TRBJ2-2, with D possibly being TRBD1 (5 bases). The CDR3 has 18 residues. Trimming pared 10 bases from V and 0 bases from J, leaving 24 bases between. CDR1 is MNHNS, CDR2 SASEGT, per germline. The CDR3 DNA is TGTGCCACTAAACCACCCCCGATGGGGCCGTCGAACACCGGGGAGCTGTTTTTT. It encodes CATKPPPMGPSNTGELFF.